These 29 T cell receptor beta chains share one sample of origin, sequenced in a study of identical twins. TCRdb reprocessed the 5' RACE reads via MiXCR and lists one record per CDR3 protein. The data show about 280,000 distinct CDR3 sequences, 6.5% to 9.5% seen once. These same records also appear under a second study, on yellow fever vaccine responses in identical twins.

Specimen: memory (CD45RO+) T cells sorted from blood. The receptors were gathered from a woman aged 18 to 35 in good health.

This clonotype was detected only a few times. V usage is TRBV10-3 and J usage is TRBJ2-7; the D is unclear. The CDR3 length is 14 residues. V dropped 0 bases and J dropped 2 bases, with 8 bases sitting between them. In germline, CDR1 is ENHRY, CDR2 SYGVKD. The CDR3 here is CAISESERPYEQYV. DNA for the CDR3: TGTGCCATCAGTGAGTCGGAGCGTCCCTACGAGCAGTACGTC.

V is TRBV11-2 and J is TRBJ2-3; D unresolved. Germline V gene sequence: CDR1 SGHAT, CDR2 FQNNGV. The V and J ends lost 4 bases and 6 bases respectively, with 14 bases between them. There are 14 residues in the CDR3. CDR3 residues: CASSSRFSADTQYF. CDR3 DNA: TGTGCCAGCAGCTCCCGGTTCTCCGCGGATACGCAGTATTTT.

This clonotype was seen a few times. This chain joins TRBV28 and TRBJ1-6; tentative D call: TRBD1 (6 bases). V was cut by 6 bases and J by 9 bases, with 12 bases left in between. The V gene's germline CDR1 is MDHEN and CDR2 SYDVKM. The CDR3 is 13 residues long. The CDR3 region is CASSHDRFSPLHF. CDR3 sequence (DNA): TGTGCCAGCAGCCATGACAGGTTTTCACCCCTCCACTTT.

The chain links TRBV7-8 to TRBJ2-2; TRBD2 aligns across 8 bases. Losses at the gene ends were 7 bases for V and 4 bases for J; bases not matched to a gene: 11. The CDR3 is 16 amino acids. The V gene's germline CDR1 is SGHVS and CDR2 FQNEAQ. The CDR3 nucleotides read TGTGCCAGCATCGACGGCGGGGGGCATGCCACCGGGGAGCTGTTTTTT. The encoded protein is CASIDGGGHATGELFF. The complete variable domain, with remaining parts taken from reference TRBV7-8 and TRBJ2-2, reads GAGVSQSPRYKVAKRGQDVALRCDPISGHVSLFWYQQALGQGPEFLTYFQNEAQLDKSGLPSDRFFAERPEGSVSTLKIQRTQQEDSAVYLCASIDGGGHATGELFFGEGSRLTVL.

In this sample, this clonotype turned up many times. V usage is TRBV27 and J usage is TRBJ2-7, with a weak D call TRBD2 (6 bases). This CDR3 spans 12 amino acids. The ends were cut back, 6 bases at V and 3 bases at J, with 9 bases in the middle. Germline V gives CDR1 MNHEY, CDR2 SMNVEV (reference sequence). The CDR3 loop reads CASRAGIYEQYF. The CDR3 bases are TGTGCCAGCAGGGCGGGAATCTACGAGCAGTACTTC.

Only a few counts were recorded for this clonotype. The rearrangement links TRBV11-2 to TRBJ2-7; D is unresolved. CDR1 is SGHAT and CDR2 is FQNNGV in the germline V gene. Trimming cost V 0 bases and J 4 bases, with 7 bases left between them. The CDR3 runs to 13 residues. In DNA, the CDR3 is TGTGCCAGCAGCTTAGATTTGTTATACGAGCAGTACTTC. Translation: CASSLDLLYEQYF.

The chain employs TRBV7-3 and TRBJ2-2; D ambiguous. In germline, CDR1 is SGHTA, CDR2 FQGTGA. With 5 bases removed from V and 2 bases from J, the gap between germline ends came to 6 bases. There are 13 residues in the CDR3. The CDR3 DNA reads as TGTGCCAGCAGCCCCGATAACACCGGGGAGCTGTTTTTT. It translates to CASSPDNTGELFF. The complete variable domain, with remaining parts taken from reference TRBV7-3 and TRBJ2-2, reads GAGVSQTPSNKVTEKGKYVELRCDPISGHTALYWYRQSLGQGPEFLIYFQGTGAADDSGLPNDRFFAVRPEGSVSTLKIQRTERGDSAVYLCASSPDNTGELFFGEGSRLTVL.

The CDR3 DNA reads as TGTGCCAGCAGTATTGGGCTAGCGGGAGTAGGTGAGCAGTTCTTC. Amino acids: CASSIGLAGVGEQFF. The chain carries TRBV6-1 and TRBJ2-1; 10 bases align to TRBD2. The CDR3 runs to 15 residues. Germline V gives CDR1 MNHNS, CDR2 SASEGT. Losses at the gene ends were 5 bases for V and 9 bases for J; bases not matched to a gene: 10.

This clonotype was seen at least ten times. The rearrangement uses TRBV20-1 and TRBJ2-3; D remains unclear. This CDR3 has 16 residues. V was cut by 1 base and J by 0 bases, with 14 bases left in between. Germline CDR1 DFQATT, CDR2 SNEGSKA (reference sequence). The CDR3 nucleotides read TGCAGTGCTAGAGGGGTCACCGAAGGAAGCACAGATACGCAGTATTTT. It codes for CSARGVTEGSTDTQYF.

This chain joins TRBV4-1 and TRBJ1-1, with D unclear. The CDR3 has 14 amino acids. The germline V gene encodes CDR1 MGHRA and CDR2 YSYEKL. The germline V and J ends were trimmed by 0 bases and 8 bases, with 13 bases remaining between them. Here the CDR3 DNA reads TGCGCCAGCAGCCAAGATCTAGTGGGCAGGGAAGCTTTCTTT. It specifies CASSQDLVGREAFF.

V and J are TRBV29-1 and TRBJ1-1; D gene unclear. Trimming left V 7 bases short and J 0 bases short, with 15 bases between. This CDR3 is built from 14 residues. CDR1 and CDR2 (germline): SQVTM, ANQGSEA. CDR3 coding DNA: TGCAGCGCCCAAATGGGTACCCTGAACACTGAAGCTTTCTTT. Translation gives CSAQMGTLNTEAFF.

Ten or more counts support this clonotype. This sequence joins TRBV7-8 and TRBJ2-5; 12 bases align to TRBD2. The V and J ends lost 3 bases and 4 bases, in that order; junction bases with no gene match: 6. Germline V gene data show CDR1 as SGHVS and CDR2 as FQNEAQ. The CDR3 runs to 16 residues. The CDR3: CASSLVPGLAGETQYF. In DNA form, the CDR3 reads TGTGCCAGCAGCTTGGTGCCGGGACTAGCGGGAGAGACCCAGTACTTC.

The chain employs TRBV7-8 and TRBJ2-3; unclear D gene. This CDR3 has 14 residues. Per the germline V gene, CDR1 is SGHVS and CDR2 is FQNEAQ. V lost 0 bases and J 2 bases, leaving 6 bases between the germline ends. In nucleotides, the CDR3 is TGTGCCAGCAGCTTAGCGTCCCCCACAGATACGCAGTATTTT. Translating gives CASSLASPTDTQYF.

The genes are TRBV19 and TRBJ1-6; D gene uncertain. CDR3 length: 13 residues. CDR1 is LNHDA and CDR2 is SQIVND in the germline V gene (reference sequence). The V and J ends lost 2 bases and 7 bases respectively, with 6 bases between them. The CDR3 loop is CASSISGNSPLHF. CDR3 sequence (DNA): TGTGCCAGTAGTATATCCGGGAATTCACCCCTCCACTTT. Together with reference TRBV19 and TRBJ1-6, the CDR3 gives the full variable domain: DGGITQSPKYLFRKEGQNVTLSCEQNLNHDAMYWYRQDPGQGLRLIYYSQIVNDFQKGDIAEGYSVSREKKESFPLTVTSAQKNPTAFYLCASSISGNSPLHFGNGTRLTVT.

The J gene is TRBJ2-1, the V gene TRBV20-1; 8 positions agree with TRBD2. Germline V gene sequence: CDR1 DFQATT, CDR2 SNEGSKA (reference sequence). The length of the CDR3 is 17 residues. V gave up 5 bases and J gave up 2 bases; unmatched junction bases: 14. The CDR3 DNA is TGCAGTGCTGCCTTTTTGGGATCGGGAGGGGCCTACAATGAGCAGTTCTTC. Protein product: CSAAFLGSGGAYNEQFF.

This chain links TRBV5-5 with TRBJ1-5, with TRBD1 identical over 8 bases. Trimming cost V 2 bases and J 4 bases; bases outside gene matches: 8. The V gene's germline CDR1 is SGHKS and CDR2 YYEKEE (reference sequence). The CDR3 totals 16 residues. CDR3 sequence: CASSFHGTGYNQPQHF. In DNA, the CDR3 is TGTGCCAGCAGCTTCCACGGGACAGGCTATAATCAGCCCCAGCATTTT. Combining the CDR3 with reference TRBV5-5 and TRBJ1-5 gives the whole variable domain DAGVTQSPTHLIKTRGQQVTLRCSPISGHKSVSWYQQVLGQGPQFIFQYYEKEERGRGNFPDRFSARQFPNYSSELNVNALLLGDSALYLCASSFHGTGYNQPQHFGDGTRLSIL.

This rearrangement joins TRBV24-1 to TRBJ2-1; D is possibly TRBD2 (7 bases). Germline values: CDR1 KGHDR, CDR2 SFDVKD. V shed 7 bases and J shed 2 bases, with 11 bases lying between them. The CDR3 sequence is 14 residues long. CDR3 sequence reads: CATREGGTYNEQFF. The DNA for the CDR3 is TGTGCCACCAGGGAGGGGGGGACCTACAATGAGCAGTTCTTC.

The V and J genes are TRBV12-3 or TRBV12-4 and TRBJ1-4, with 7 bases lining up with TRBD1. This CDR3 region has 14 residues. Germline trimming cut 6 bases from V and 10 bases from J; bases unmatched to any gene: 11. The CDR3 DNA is TGTGCCAGCAGCCGGACCGACAGGGCAGGAAAACTGTTTTTT. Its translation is CASSRTDRAGKLFF.

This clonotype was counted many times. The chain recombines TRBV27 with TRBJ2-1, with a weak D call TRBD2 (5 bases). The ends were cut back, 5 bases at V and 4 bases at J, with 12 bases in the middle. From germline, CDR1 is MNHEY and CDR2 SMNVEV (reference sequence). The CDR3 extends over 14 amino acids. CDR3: CASSRETRYNEQFF. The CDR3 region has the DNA TGTGCCAGCAGTCGGGAAACCCGTTACAATGAGCAGTTCTTC.

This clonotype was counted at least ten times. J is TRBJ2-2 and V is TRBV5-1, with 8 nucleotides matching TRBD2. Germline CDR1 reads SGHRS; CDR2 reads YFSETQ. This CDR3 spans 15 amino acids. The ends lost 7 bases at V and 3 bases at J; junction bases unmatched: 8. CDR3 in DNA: TGCGCCAGCGGGTTTAGCGGGATGGACACCGGGGAGCTGTTTTTT. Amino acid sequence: CASGFSGMDTGELFF.

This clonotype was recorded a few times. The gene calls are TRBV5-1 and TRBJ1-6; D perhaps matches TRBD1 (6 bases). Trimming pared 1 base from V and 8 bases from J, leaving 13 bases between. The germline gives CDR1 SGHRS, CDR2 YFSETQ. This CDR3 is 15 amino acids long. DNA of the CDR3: TGCGCCAGCAGCTTGTCAGGGACAACGGATTCACCCCTCCACTTT. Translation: CASSLSGTTDSPLHF. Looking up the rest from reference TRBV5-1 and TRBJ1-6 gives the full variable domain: KAGVTQTPRYLIKTRGQQVTLSCSPISGHRSVSWYQQTPGQGLQFLFEYFSETQRNKGNFPGRFSGRQFSNSRSEMNVSTLELGDSALYLCASSLSGTTDSPLHFGNGTRLTVT.

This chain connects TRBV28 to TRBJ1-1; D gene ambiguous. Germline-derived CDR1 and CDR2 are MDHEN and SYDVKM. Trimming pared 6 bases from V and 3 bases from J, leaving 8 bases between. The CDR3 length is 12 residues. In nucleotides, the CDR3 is TGTGCCAGCAGGGACTCCGACACTGAAGCTTTCTTT. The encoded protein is CASRDSDTEAFF.

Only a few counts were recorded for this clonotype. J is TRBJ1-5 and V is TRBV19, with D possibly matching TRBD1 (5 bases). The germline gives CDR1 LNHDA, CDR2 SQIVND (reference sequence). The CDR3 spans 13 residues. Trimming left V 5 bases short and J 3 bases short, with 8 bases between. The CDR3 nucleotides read TGTGCCAGTAGTTGGGGGGTCAATCAGCCCCAGCATTTT. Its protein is CASSWGVNQPQHF.

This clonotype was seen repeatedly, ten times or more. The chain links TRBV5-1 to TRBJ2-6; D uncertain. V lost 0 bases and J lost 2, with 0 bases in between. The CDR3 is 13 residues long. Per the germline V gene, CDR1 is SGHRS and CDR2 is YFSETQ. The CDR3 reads CASSLAGANVLTF. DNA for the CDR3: TGCGCCAGCAGCTTGGCTGGGGCCAACGTCCTGACTTTC.

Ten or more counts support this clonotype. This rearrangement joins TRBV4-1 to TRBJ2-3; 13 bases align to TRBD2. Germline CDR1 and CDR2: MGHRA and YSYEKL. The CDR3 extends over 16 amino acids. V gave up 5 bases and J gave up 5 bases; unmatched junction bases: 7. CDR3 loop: CASSDPGLAGIDTQYF. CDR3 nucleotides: TGCGCCAGCAGCGATCCGGGACTAGCGGGGATAGATACGCAGTATTTT.

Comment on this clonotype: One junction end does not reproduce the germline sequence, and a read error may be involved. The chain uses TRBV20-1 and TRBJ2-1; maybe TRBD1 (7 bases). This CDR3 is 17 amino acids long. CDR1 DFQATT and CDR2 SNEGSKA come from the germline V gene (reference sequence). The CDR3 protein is CCARQGGGGGGLNEQFF. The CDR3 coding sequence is TGCTGTGCCAGACAGGGTGGGGGTGGCGGAGGGCTCAATGAGCAGTTCTTC.

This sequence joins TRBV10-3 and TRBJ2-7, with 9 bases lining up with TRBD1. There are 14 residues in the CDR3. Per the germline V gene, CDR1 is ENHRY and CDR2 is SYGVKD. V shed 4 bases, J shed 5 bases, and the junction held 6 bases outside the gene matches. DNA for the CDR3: TGTGCCATCAGTGCGGGACAGGGCGGCGACGAGCAGTACGTC. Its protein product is CAISAGQGGDEQYV.

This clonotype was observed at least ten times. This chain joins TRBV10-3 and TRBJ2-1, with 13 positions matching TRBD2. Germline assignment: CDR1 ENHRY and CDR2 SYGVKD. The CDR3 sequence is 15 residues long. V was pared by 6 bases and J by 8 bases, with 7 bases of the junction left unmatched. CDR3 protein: CAIRRTSGGRDEQFF. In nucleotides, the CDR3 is TGTGCCATCAGAAGGACTAGCGGGGGACGGGATGAGCAGTTCTTC.

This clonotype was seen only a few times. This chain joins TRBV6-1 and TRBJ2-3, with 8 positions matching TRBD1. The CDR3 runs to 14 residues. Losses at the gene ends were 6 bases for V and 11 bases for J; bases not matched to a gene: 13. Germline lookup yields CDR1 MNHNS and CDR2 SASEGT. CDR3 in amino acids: CASRTGTGSMWQYF. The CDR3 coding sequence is TGTGCCAGCAGAACCGGGACAGGCTCTATGTGGCAGTATTTT.